The sequence of this T cell receptor beta chain was determined in a study of preoperative IRX-2 immunotherapy in early breast cancer. Data came from immunoSEQ multiplex PCR; TCRdb stores just in-frame clones and leaves some out. The table has around 34,000 clones, around four fifths seen once. CDR3 length: 14 residues. Germline V CDR1 and CDR2: MDHEN, SYDVKM. Unmatched junction bases numbered 11, after V lost 11 bases and J lost 4 bases. Specified treatment: preoperative locoregional IRX-2 cytokine immunotherapy. This phase Ib study tested locoregional IRX-2 cytokine immunotherapy given before surgery.

This chain connects TRBV28 to TRBJ2-1; 7 bases are a match to TRBD2. Here the sequenced sample was lymph node tissue, taken from a patient treated with IRX-2 immunotherapy. The receptor was isolated from a human donor with breast cancer. The CDR3 region has the DNA TGTGCCTGCCTCGGGGAGGGACGATACAATGAGCAGTTCTTC. Amino acids: CACLGEGRYNEQFF.